A selection of T cell receptor beta chains follows, all from one sample in a study of persistence of HIV-infected CD4 T cells. Assay used: immunoSEQ multiplex PCR; TCRdb lists only in-frame clones, some missing. The sample lists 37,000 or so clones, about 87% occurring once. These receptors lack a known antigen. The sample was CD4+ T cells sorted from PBMCs after approximately 19-hour stimulation, taken from a patient who received antiretroviral therapy. These receptors all come from an adult man with HIV who was CMV-seropositive. Both conserved end residues are part of each CDR3. D genes are given only for firm matches. Size values are once, few and many counts, or a class for expanded clones, and some rows have none.

d_call: -
j_call: TRBJ2-7
v_call: TRBV3-1/TRBV3-2
clone_size: -
cdr3_nt: TGTGCCAGCAGCCAACTTTTCTACGAGCAGTACTTC
cdr3_aa: CASSQLFYEQYF

d_call: -
j_call: TRBJ2-7
v_call: TRBV6-5
clone_size: -
cdr3_nt: TGTGCCAGCAGCCGGGGCTACGAGCAGTACTTC
cdr3_aa: CASSRGYEQYF

d_call: -
j_call: TRBJ1-1
v_call: TRBV30
clone_size: -
cdr3_nt: TGTGCCTGTCCGCTGAGGGGGACGGGAGCCACTGAAGCTTTCTTT
cdr3_aa: CACPLRGTGATEAFF

d_call: -
j_call: TRBJ2-1
v_call: TRBV5-8
clone_size: -
cdr3_nt: TGTGCCAGCAGCTTGGTAAGGGTCGGCAATGAGCAGTTCTTC
cdr3_aa: CASSLVRVGNEQFF

d_call: -
j_call: TRBJ2-3
v_call: TRBV6-5
clone_size: -
cdr3_nt: TGTGCCATTAAGTGGTCGGGGGGCACAGATACGCAGTATTTT
cdr3_aa: CAIKWSGGTDTQYF

d_call: TRBD1
j_call: TRBJ2-2
v_call: TRBV7-3
clone_size: -
cdr3_nt: TGTGCCAGCAGCTTAACTGGCAGGGGGCCCACCGGGGAGCTGTTTTTT
cdr3_aa: CASSLTGRGPTGELFF

d_call: TRBD2
j_call: TRBJ2-1
v_call: TRBV5-1
clone_size: -
cdr3_nt: TGCGCCAGCAGCTTGGTTCGGCGGGAGCTCTACAATGAGCAGTTCTTC
cdr3_aa: CASSLVRRELYNEQFF

d_call: -
j_call: TRBJ1-2
v_call: TRBV15
clone_size: -
cdr3_nt: TGTGCCACCAGCATCAGTGCTAACTATGGCTACACCTTC
cdr3_aa: CATSISANYGYTF

d_call: -
j_call: TRBJ2-7
v_call: TRBV30
clone_size: -
cdr3_nt: TGTGCCTGGAGTGTACAACGGGACGAGCAGTACTTC
cdr3_aa: CAWSVQRDEQYF

d_call: TRBD2
j_call: TRBJ2-3
v_call: TRBV7-8
clone_size: -
cdr3_nt: TGTGCCAGCAGCCAAAGACTAGCGGTGTACACAGATACGCAGTATTTT
cdr3_aa: CASSQRLAVYTDTQYF

d_call: -
j_call: TRBJ1-5
v_call: TRBV4-2
clone_size: -
cdr3_nt: TGTGCCAGCAGCCAATCTTACAGGGACAATCAGCCCCAGCATTTT
cdr3_aa: CASSQSYRDNQPQHF

d_call: -
j_call: TRBJ2-2
v_call: TRBV19
clone_size: -
cdr3_nt: TGTGCCAGTAGTCAGGAGGGGGGAAGGACCGGGGAGCTGTTTTTT
cdr3_aa: CASSQEGGRTGELFF

d_call: -
j_call: TRBJ2-7
v_call: TRBV12-3/TRBV12-4
clone_size: once
cdr3_nt: TGTGCCAGCAGTTTGGGCAGATCCTACGAGCAGTACTTC
cdr3_aa: CASSLGRSYEQYF

d_call: -
j_call: TRBJ2-1
v_call: TRBV29-1
clone_size: -
cdr3_nt: TGCAGCGTTGCTAGGCTTAGGAATGAGCAGTTCTTC
cdr3_aa: CSVARLRNEQFF

d_call: -
j_call: TRBJ2-5
v_call: TRBV9
clone_size: -
cdr3_nt: TGTGCCAGCAGCGTAGCCAGGGGAGAGACCCAGTACTTC
cdr3_aa: CASSVARGETQYF

d_call: -
j_call: TRBJ2-2
v_call: TRBV27
clone_size: few
cdr3_nt: TGTGCCAGCAGTTTAGTCGGGGTTACGAACACCGGGGAGCTGTTTTTT
cdr3_aa: CASSLVGVTNTGELFF

d_call: -
j_call: TRBJ2-7
v_call: TRBV20-1
clone_size: -
cdr3_nt: TGCAGTGCTGGAAGGGCCGAGCAGTACTTC
cdr3_aa: CSAGRAEQYF

d_call: -
j_call: TRBJ1-1
v_call: TRBV2
clone_size: -
cdr3_nt: TGTGCCAGCAGTCTACAGAGTCTGAACACTGAAGCTTTCTTT
cdr3_aa: CASSLQSLNTEAFF

d_call: -
j_call: TRBJ1-1
v_call: TRBV3-1/TRBV3-2
clone_size: -
cdr3_nt: TGTGCCAGCAGCCAAGATGGGAGGGGGTCGAACACTGAAGCTTTCTTT
cdr3_aa: CASSQDGRGSNTEAFF

d_call: -
j_call: TRBJ2-7
v_call: TRBV6-2/TRBV6-3
clone_size: -
cdr3_nt: TGTGCCAGCAGTTACGTGTCCTACGAGCAGTACTTC
cdr3_aa: CASSYVSYEQYF

d_call: -
j_call: TRBJ1-2
v_call: TRBV18
clone_size: -
cdr3_nt: TGTGCCAGCTCACCCCAGAAAGGAGGGACTAACTATGGCTACACCTTC
cdr3_aa: CASSPQKGGTNYGYTF

d_call: -
j_call: TRBJ2-6
v_call: TRBV30
clone_size: -
cdr3_nt: TGTGCCTGGAGTGTCCGGGTCTCTGGGGCCAACGTCCTGACTTTC
cdr3_aa: CAWSVRVSGANVLTF

d_call: TRBD1
j_call: TRBJ2-6
v_call: TRBV6-2/TRBV6-3
clone_size: -
cdr3_nt: TGTGCCAGCAGTTATTCACAGGGGGCTGGGGCCAACGTCCTGACTTTC
cdr3_aa: CASSYSQGAGANVLTF

d_call: -
j_call: TRBJ1-2
v_call: TRBV12-3/TRBV12-4
clone_size: -
cdr3_nt: TGTGCCAGCAGACAGGAGTCCCTCTGGGGCTACACCTTC
cdr3_aa: CASRQESLWGYTF

d_call: -
j_call: TRBJ1-2
v_call: TRBV19
clone_size: -
cdr3_nt: TGTGCCAGCGCAGGGAGGCCTGGCTACACCTTC
cdr3_aa: CASAGRPGYTF

d_call: -
j_call: TRBJ1-2
v_call: TRBV18
clone_size: -
cdr3_nt: TGTGCCAGCTCACCAGATTCGTTAGTAACAGGTGAAGGCTACACCTTC
cdr3_aa: CASSPDSLVTGEGYTF

d_call: -
j_call: TRBJ1-1
v_call: TRBV5-5
clone_size: -
cdr3_nt: TGTGCCAGCAGCTTGGGCGCGCGCGGCTCGGCTGAAGCTTTCTTT
cdr3_aa: CASSLGARGSAEAFF

d_call: -
j_call: TRBJ2-1
v_call: TRBV5-1
clone_size: -
cdr3_nt: TGCGCCAGCAGCTTGGACAGGAATGAGCAGTTCTTC
cdr3_aa: CASSLDRNEQFF

d_call: -
j_call: TRBJ1-1
v_call: TRBV10-3
clone_size: -
cdr3_nt: TGTGCCATCAGTGAGTCTAAACGGTCGAACACTGAAGCTTTCTTT
cdr3_aa: CAISESKRSNTEAFF

d_call: TRBD1
j_call: TRBJ2-1
v_call: TRBV6-6
clone_size: -
cdr3_nt: TGTGCCAGCACCTCTTCCAGGGGGAGCTCCTACAATGAGCAGTTCTTC
cdr3_aa: CASTSSRGSSYNEQFF

d_call: TRBD1
j_call: TRBJ2-5
v_call: TRBV15
clone_size: -
cdr3_nt: TGTGCCACCAGCAGGAATACAGGGGGAAGTAGCCAAGAGACCCAGTACTTC
cdr3_aa: CATSRNTGGSSQETQYF

d_call: -
j_call: TRBJ1-1
v_call: TRBV4-1
clone_size: -
cdr3_nt: TGCGCCAGCAGCGTTCAGCAGGGATGGGACACTGAAGCTTTCTTT
cdr3_aa: CASSVQQGWDTEAFF

d_call: -
j_call: TRBJ1-2
v_call: TRBV29-1
clone_size: -
cdr3_nt: TGCAGCGTTCTGATCACGGATAACTATGGCTACACCTTC
cdr3_aa: CSVLITDNYGYTF

d_call: -
j_call: TRBJ1-2
v_call: TRBV3-1/TRBV3-2
clone_size: -
cdr3_nt: TGTGCCAGCAGCCAGGGGCCGCTTAACTATGGCTACACCTTC
cdr3_aa: CASSQGPLNYGYTF

d_call: TRBD2
j_call: TRBJ2-5
v_call: TRBV6-2/TRBV6-3
clone_size: -
cdr3_nt: TGTGCCAGCAGTTATTCCTCGGCGGGAGTCGGAGAGACCCAGTACTTC
cdr3_aa: CASSYSSAGVGETQYF

d_call: -
j_call: TRBJ2-1
v_call: TRBV7-7
clone_size: -
cdr3_nt: TGTGCTAGCAGCTTGGCAGTGGGGGTTGACAATGAGCAGTTCTTC
cdr3_aa: CASSLAVGVDNEQFF

d_call: -
j_call: TRBJ2-6
v_call: TRBV6-1
clone_size: -
cdr3_nt: TGTGCCAGCAGTGAAGCGTCAATCCTCTCTGGGGCCAACGTCCTGACTTTC
cdr3_aa: CASSEASILSGANVLTF

d_call: -
j_call: TRBJ1-3
v_call: TRBV6-5
clone_size: once
cdr3_nt: TGTGCCAGCAGGATCGGAAACACCATATATTTT
cdr3_aa: CASRIGNTIYF

d_call: -
j_call: TRBJ2-3
v_call: TRBV5-6
clone_size: -
cdr3_nt: TGTGCCAGCAGCACTGTAGCCGGGGGCACCTATGGGACAGATACGCAGTATTTT
cdr3_aa: CASSTVAGGTYGTDTQYF

d_call: -
j_call: TRBJ2-1
v_call: TRBV3-1/TRBV3-2
clone_size: -
cdr3_nt: TGTGCCAGCAGCCAAGGGACTCCGGGGGGCCGCAACAATGAGCAGTTCTTC
cdr3_aa: CASSQGTPGGRNNEQFF

d_call: -
j_call: TRBJ1-1
v_call: TRBV10-3
clone_size: -
cdr3_nt: TGTGCCGTAGAACAGGGCTTGAACACTGAAGCTTTCTTT
cdr3_aa: CAVEQGLNTEAFF

d_call: TRBD2
j_call: TRBJ2-1
v_call: TRBV4-2
clone_size: -
cdr3_nt: TGTGCCAGCAGTTTAGCGGGGCGTGAGCAGTTCTTC
cdr3_aa: CASSLAGREQFF

d_call: -
j_call: TRBJ1-2
v_call: TRBV12-3/TRBV12-4
clone_size: -
cdr3_nt: TGTGCCAGCAGGCCTATTAACTATGGCTACACCTTC
cdr3_aa: CASRPINYGYTF

d_call: TRBD2
j_call: TRBJ2-1
v_call: TRBV5-1
clone_size: -
cdr3_nt: TGCGCCAGCAGCCAAGACACCGGGACTAGCGGGAGCAATGAGCAGTTCTTC
cdr3_aa: CASSQDTGTSGSNEQFF

d_call: -
j_call: TRBJ2-7
v_call: TRBV21-1
clone_size: -
cdr3_nt: TGTGCCAGCAGCTCACAGGTCGAGAATTCCTCCGAGCAGTACTTC
cdr3_aa: CASSSQVENSSEQYF

d_call: -
j_call: TRBJ1-2
v_call: TRBV19
clone_size: -
cdr3_nt: TGTGCCAGTAGTATGGGGATAGGGTATGGCTACACCTTC
cdr3_aa: CASSMGIGYGYTF